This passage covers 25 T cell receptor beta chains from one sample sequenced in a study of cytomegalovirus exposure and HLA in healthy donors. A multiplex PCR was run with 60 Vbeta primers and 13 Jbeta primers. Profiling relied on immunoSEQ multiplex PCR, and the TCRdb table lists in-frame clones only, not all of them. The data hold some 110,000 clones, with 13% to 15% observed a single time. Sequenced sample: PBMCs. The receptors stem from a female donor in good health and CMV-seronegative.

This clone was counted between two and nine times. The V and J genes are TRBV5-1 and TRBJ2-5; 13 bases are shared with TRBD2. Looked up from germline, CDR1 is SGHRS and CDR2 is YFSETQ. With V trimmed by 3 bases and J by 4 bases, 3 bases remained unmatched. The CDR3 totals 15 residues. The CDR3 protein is CASSYRTSGGETQYF. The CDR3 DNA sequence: TGCGCCAGCAGCTACCGGACTAGCGGGGGAGAGACCCAGTACTTC.

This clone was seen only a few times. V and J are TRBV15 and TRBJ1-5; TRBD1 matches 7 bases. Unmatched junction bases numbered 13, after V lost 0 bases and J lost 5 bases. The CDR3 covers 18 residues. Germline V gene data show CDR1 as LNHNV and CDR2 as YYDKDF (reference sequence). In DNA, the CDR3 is TGTGCCACCAGCAGAGATCGTCGACAGGGTTCATGGGATCAGCCCCAGCATTTT. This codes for CATSRDRRQGSWDQPQHF.

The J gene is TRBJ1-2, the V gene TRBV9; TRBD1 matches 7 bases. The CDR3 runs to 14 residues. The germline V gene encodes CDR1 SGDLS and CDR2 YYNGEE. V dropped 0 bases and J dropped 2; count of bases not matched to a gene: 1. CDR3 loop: CASSVGDRNYGYTF. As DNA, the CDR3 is TGTGCCAGCAGCGTAGGGGACAGAAACTATGGCTACACCTTC.

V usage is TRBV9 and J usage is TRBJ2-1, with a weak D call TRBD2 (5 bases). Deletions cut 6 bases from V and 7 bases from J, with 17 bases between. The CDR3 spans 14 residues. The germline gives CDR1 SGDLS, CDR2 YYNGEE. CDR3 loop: CASTPSGVWNEQFF. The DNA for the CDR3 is TGTGCCAGCACTCCCAGCGGCGTTTGGAATGAGCAGTTCTTC. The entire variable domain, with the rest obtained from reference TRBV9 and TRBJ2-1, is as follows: DSGVTQTPKHLITATGQRVTLRCSPRSGDLSVYWYQQSLDQGLQFLIQYYNGEERAKGNILERFSAQQFPDLHSELNLSSLELGDSALYFCASTPSGVWNEQFFGPGTRLTVL.

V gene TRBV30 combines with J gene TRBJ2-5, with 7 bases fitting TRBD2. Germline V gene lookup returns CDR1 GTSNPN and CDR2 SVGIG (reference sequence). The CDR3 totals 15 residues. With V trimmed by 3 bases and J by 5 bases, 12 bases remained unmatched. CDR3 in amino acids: CAWRKGGSPGETQYF. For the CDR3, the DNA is TGTGCCTGGAGAAAAGGCGGGAGCCCGGGGGAGACCCAGTACTTC.

CDR3 amino acids: CAIRGTGLDTDTQYF. The CDR3 nucleotides read TGTGCCATCAGAGGGACAGGGTTGGACACAGATACGCAGTATTTT. The rearrangement uses TRBV10-3 and TRBJ2-3, with 9 bases matching TRBD1. Germline V gene sequence: CDR1 ENHRY, CDR2 SYGVKD. CDR3 size: 15 residues. J lost 2 bases, V lost 6 bases, and 6 bases had no gene match.

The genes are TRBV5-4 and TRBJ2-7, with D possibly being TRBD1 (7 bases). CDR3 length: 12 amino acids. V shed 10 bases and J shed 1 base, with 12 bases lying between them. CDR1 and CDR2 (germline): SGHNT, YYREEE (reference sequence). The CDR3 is CASRGDSYEQYF. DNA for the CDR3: TGTGCCTCCAGGGGGGATTCCTACGAGCAGTACTTC.

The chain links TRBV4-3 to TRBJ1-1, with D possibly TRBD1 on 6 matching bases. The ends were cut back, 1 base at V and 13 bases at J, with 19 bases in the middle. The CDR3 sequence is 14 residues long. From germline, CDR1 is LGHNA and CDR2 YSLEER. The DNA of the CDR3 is TGCGCCAGCAGCCAAGGTACAGGGCCCTTTGAGGGTTTCTTT. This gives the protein CASSQGTGPFEGFF.

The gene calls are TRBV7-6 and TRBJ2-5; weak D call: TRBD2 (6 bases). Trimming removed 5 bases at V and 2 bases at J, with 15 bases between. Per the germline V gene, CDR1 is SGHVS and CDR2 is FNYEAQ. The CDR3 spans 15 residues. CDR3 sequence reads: CASSPSRGSQETQYF. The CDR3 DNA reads TGTGCCAGCAGCCCTTCACGGGGGTCGCAAGAGACCCAGTACTTC.

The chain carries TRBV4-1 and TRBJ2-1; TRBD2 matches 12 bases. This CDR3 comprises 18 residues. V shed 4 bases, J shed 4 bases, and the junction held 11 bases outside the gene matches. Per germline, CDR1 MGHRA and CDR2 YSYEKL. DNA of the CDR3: TGCGCCAGCAGCCCGCAGGGGCTAGCGGGAGGGTTATACAATGAGCAGTTCTTC. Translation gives CASSPQGLAGGLYNEQFF.

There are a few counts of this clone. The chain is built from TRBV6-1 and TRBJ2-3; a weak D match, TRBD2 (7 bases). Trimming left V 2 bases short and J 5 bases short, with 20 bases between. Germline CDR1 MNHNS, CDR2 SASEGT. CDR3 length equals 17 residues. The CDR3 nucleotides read TGTGCCAGCAGTGAAAAGGCGAGGAGGGGGGGAAAAGATACGCAGTATTTT. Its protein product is CASSEKARRGGKDTQYF.

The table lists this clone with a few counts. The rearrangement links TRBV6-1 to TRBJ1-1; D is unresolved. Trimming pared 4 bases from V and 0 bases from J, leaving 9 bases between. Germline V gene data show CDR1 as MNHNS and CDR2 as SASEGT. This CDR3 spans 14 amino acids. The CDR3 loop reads CASSGQALNTEAFF. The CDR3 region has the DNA TGTGCCAGCAGTGGGCAGGCGTTGAACACTGAAGCTTTCTTT.

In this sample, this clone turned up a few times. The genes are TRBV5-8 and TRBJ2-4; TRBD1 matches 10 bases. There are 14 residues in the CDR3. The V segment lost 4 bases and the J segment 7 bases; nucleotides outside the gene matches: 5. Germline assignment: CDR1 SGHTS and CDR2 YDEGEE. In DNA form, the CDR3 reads TGTGCCAGCAGCATAGGACAGGGGGGGAACATTCAGTACTTC. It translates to CASSIGQGGNIQYF.

This CDR3 reads CASSETGTLQETQYF. As DNA, the CDR3 is TGTGCCAGCAGCGAGACCGGGACACTCCAAGAGACCCAGTACTTC. The V and J genes are TRBV7-3 and TRBJ2-5, with D perhaps TRBD1 (6 bases). CDR3 length: 15 amino acids. Germline V gene lookup returns CDR1 SGHTA and CDR2 FQGTGA. Trimming took off 5 bases at V and 1 base at J, with 14 bases between the two ends.

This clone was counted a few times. CDR3 sequence (DNA): TGCGCCAGCAGCATAACCGGGACTAATTACAATGAGCAGTTCTTC. This sequence encodes CASSITGTNYNEQFF. This rearrangement joins TRBV5-1 to TRBJ2-1; 7 nucleotides align to TRBD2. Germline V gene sequence: CDR1 SGHRS, CDR2 YFSETQ. With 4 bases clipped from V and 4 bases from J, the junction kept 8 bases outside the gene matches. There are 15 residues in the CDR3.

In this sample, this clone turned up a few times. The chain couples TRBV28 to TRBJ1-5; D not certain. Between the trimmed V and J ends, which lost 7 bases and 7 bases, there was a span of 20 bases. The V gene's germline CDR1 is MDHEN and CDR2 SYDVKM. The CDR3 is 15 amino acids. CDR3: CASTLNPQPEQPQHF. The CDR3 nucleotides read TGTGCCAGCACCCTAAACCCACAACCGGAGCAGCCCCAGCATTTT.

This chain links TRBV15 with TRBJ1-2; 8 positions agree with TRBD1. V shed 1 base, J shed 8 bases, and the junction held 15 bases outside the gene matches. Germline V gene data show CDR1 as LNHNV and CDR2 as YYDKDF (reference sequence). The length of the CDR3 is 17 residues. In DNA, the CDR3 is TGTGCCACCAGCAGAGTTAGTCTGGGGCAGGGGGCAAACGGCTACACCTTC. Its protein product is CATSRVSLGQGANGYTF.

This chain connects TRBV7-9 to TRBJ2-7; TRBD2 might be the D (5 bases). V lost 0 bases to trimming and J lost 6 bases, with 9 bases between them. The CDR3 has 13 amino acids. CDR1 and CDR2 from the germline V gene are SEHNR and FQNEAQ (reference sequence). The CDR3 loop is CASSLATRGEQYF. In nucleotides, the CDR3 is TGTGCCAGCAGCTTAGCGACTCGGGGCGAGCAGTACTTC.

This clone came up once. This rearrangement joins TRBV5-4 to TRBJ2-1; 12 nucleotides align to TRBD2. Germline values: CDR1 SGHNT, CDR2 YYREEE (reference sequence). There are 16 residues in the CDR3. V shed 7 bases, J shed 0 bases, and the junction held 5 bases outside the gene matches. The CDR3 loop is CASSLAGGLSYNEQFF. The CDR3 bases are TGTGCCAGCTCTCTAGCGGGGGGGCTCTCCTACAATGAGCAGTTCTTC.

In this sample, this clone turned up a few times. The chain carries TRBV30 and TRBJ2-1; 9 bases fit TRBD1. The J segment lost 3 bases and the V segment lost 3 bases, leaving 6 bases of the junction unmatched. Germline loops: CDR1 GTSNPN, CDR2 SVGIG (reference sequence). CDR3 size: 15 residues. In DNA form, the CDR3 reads TGTGCCTGGAGGGCCGGGACAGGGTTCTACAATGAGCAGTTCTTC. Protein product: CAWRAGTGFYNEQFF.

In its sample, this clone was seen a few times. DNA of the CDR3: TGTGCCAGCAGTTTCAGGGGGCCCTACAATGAGCAGTTCTTC. Its protein is CASSFRGPYNEQFF. This chain connects TRBV6-5 to TRBJ2-1; 8 positions agree with TRBD1. This CDR3 is 14 amino acids long. V was clipped by 4 bases and J by 2 bases; unmatched bases: 1. Germline CDR1 is MNHEY and CDR2 is SVGAGI.

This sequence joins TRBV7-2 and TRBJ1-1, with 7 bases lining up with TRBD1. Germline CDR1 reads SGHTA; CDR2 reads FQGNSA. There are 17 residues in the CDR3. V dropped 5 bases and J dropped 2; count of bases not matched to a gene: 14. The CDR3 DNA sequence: TGTGCCAGCAGCCCCCGGTATCAGGGGACAGTAAACACTGAAGCTTTCTTT. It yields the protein CASSPRYQGTVNTEAFF.

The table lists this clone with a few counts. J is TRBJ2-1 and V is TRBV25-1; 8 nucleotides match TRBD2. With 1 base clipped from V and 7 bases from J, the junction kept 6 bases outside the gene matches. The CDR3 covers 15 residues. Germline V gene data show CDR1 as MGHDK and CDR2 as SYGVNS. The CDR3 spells CASSEWRGEENEQFF. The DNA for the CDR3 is TGTGCCAGCAGTGAATGGCGGGGGGAGGAGAATGAGCAGTTCTTC.

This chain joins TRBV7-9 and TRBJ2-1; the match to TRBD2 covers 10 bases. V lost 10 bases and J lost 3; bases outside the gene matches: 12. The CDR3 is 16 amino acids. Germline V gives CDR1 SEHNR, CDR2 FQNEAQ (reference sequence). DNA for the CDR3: TGTGCCATCCGGTACCTTACTAGCGGGATCTACAATGAGCAGTTCTTC. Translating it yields CAIRYLTSGIYNEQFF.

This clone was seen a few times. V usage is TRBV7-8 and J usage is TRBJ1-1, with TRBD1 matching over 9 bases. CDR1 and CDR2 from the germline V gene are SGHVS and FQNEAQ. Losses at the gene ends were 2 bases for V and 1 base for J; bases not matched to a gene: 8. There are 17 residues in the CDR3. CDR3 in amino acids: CASSLYPDRGKNTEAFF. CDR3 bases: TGTGCCAGCAGCTTATACCCCGACAGGGGGAAGAACACTGAAGCTTTCTTT.